The 2 T cell receptor beta chains listed next were all sequenced from one sample in a study of blood T cell repertoires in COVID-19 (dated by TCRdb to 2020 to 2022). Library prep was done by the immunoSEQ multiplex PCR assay. TCRdb's version of the immuneACCESS table is confined to in-frame rearrangements and falls short of the full clone set. An unresolved V gene accounts for under half of the shortfall where checked; the remainder is of unknown origin. In all, the sample holds 300,000 to 350,000 clones, and over 80% of those were seen once. Less than 5.5% of the sample is held by the ten biggest clonotypes. Sequences were obtained from PBMCs or T cells enriched from blood (not recorded which). Source of these receptors: a man aged 25-45 years who had recovered from COVID-19.

The gene calls are TRBV3-1 (or the pseudogene TRBV3-2) and TRBJ1-4; 7 bases are a match to TRBD1. The V segment lost 2 bases and the J segment 2 bases; nucleotides outside the gene matches: 5. This CDR3 region has 16 residues. Germline CDR1 and CDR2: LGHDT and YNNKEL (reference sequence). CDR3 region: CASSQPDRDTNEKLFF. The CDR3 nucleotides are TGTGCCAGCAGCCAACCAGACAGGGACACTAATGAAAAACTGTTTTTT.

The gene calls are TRBV5-1 and TRBJ1-1; possible D gene TRBD1, 6 bases. Trimming cost V 2 bases and J 3 bases, with 11 bases left between them. The CDR3 is 14 amino acids. CDR1 and CDR2 from the germline V gene are SGHRS and YFSETQ. CDR3 sequence (DNA): TGCGCCAGCAGCTTACAGGGTGAGCACACTGAAGCTTTCTTT. It yields the protein CASSLQGEHTEAFF. The variable domain in full, with the rest retrieved from reference TRBV5-1 and TRBJ1-1, is KAGVTQTPRYLIKTRGQQVTLSCSPISGHRSVSWYQQTPGQGLQFLFEYFSETQRNKGNFPGRFSGRQFSNSRSEMNVSTLELGDSALYLCASSLQGEHTEAFFGQGTRLTVV.